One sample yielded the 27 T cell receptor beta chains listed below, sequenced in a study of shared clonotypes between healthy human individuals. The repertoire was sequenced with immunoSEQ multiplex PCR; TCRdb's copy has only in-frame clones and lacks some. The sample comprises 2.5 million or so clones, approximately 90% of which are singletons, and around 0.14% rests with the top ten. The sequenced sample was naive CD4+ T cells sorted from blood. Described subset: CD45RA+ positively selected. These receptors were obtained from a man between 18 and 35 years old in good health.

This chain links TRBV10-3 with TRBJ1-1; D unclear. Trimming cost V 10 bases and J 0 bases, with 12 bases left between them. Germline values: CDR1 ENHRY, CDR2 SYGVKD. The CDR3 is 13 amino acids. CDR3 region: CATLAEMNTEAFF. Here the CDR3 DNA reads TGTGCCACCCTAGCAGAAATGAACACTGAAGCTTTCTTT.

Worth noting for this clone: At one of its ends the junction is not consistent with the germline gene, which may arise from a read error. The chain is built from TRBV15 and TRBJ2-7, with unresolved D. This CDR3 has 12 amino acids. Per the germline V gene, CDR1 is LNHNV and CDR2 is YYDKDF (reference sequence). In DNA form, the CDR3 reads TGTGCCACCAGCAGAGATCGCTACGGGCAGTACTTC. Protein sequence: CATSRDRYGQYF. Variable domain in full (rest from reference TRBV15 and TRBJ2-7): DAMVIQNPRYQVTQFGKPVTLSCSQTLNHNVMYWYQQKSSQAPKLLFHYYDKDFNNEADTPDNFQSRRPNTSFCFLDIRSPGLGDTAMYLCATSRDRYGQYFGPGTRLTVT.

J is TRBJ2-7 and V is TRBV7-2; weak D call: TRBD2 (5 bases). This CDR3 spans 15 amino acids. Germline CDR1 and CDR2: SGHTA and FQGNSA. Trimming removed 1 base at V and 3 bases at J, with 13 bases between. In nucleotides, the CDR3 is TGTGCCAGCAGCTTAGTAATGGACTTCCTCTACGAGCAGTACTTC. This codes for CASSLVMDFLYEQYF.

CDR3 DNA sequence: TGTGCCAGCAGCTTGAGATTTCGGCTCACAGATACGCAGTATTTT. This encodes CASSLRFRLTDTQYF. V gene TRBV5-5 combines with J gene TRBJ2-3; D gene uncertain. CDR3 length: 15 amino acids. V lost 1 base, J lost 2 bases, and 11 bases lay in between. The germline gives CDR1 SGHKS, CDR2 YYEKEE (reference sequence). Together with reference TRBV5-5 and TRBJ2-3, the CDR3 gives the full variable domain: DAGVTQSPTHLIKTRGQQVTLRCSPISGHKSVSWYQQVLGQGPQFIFQYYEKEERGRGNFPDRFSARQFPNYSSELNVNALLLGDSALYLCASSLRFRLTDTQYFGPGTRLTVL.

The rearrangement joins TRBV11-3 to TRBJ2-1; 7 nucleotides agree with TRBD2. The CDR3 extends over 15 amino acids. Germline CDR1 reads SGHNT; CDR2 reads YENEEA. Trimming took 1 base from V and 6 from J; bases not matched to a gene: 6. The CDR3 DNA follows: TGTGCCAGCAGCTTAGGAGGAGCGGGGAGCAATGAGCAGTTCTTC. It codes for CASSLGGAGSNEQFF.

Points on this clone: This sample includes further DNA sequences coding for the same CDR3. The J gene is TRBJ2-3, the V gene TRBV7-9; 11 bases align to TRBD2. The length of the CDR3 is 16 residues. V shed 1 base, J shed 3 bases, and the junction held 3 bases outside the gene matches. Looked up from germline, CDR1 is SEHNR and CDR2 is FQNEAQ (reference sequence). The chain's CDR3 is CASSLGLAGGTDTQYF. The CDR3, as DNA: TGTGCCAGCAGCTTAGGGCTAGCGGGGGGAACAGATACGCAGTATTTT. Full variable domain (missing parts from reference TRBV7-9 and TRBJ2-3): DTGVSQNPRHKITKRGQNVTFRCDPISEHNRLYWYRQTLGQGPEFLTYFQNEAQLEKSRLLSDRFSAERPKGSFSTLEIQRTEQGDSAMYLCASSLGLAGGTDTQYFGPGTRLTVL.

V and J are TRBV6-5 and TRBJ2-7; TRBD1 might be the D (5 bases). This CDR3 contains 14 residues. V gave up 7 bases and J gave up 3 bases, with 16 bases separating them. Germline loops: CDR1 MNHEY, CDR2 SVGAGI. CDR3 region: CASTSFGHLYEQYF. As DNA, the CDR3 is TGTGCCAGCACCTCCTTTGGACACCTCTACGAGCAGTACTTC.

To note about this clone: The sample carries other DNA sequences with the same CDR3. In nucleotides, the CDR3 is TGTGCCAGCAGAAGACTAGCGGGAGGAGGGGATACGCAGTATTTT. Protein sequence: CASRRLAGGGDTQYF. The chain carries TRBV6-5 and TRBJ2-3, with TRBD2 matching over 13 bases. CDR3 size: 15 residues. V was pared by 6 bases and J by 6 bases, with 6 bases of the junction left unmatched. Germline values: CDR1 MNHEY, CDR2 SVGAGI.

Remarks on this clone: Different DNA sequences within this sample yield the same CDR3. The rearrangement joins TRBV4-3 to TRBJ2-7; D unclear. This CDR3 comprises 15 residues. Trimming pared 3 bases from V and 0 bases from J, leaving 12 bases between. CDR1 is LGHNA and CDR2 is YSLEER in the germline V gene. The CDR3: CASSQGGRNSYEQYF. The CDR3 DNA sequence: TGCGCCAGCAGCCAGGGTGGCCGGAACTCCTACGAGCAGTACTTC.

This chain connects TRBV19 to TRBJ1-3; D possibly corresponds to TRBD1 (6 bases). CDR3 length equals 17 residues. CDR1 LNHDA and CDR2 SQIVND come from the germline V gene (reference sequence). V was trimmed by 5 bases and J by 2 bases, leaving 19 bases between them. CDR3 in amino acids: CASSLLSGTGTGNTIYF. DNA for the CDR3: TGTGCCAGTAGTCTCCTCTCCGGAACAGGGACTGGAAACACCATATATTTT.

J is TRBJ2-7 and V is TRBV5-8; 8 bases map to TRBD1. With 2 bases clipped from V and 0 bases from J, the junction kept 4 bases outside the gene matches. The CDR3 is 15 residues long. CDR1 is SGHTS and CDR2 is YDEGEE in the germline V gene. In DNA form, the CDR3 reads TGTGCCAGCAGCTTCAGACAGGGGAACTCCTACGAGCAGTACTTC. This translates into CASSFRQGNSYEQYF.

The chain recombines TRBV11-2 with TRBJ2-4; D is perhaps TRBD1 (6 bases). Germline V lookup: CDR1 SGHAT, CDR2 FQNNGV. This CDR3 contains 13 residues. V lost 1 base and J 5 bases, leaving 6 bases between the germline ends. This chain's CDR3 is CASSLGQENIQYF. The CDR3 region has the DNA TGTGCCAGCAGCTTAGGACAGGAAAACATTCAGTACTTC.

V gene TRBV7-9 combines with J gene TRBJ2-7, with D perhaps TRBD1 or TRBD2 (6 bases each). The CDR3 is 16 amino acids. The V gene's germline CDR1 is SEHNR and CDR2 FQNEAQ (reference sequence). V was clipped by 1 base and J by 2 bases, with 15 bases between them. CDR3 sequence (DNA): TGTGCCAGCAGCTTAGGTTCCGGGGGCCAAACCTACGAGCAGTACTTC. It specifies CASSLGSGGQTYEQYF.

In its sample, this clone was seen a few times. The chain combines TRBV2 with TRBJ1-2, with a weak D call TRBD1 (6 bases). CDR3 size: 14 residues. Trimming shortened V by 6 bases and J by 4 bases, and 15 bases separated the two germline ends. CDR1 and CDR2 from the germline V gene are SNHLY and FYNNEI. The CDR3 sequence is CASRKQGQSYGYTF. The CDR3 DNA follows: TGTGCCAGCAGGAAACAGGGACAATCCTATGGCTACACCTTC.

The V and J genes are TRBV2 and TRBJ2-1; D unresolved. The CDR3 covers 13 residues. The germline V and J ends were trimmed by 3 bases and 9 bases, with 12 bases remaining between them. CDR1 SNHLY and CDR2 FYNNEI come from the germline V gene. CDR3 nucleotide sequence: TGTGCCAGCAGTGATAGCCCAGCTCCTGAGCAGTTCTTC. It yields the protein CASSDSPAPEQFF.

The CDR3, as DNA: TGTGCCAGCAGCAATCGGATCGGGGATAATTCACCCCTCCACTTT. This codes for CASSNRIGDNSPLHF. This rearrangement joins TRBV2 to TRBJ1-6; D remains unclear. The CDR3 spans 15 residues. The ends were cut back, 6 bases at V and 5 bases at J, with 14 bases in the middle. Germline CDR1 and CDR2: SNHLY and FYNNEI.

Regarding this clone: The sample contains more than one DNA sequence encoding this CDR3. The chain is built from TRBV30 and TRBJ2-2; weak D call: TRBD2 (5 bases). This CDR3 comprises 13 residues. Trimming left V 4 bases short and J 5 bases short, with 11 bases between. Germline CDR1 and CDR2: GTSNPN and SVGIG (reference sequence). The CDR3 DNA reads TGTGCCTGGACACTTCGGGGTACCGGGGAGCTGTTTTTT. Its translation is CAWTLRGTGELFF.

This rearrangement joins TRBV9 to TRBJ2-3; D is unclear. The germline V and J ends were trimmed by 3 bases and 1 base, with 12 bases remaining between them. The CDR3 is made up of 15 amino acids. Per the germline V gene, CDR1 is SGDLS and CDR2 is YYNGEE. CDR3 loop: CASSGQGLGTDTQYF. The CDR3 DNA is TGTGCCAGCAGCGGGCAAGGGCTAGGCACAGATACGCAGTATTTT.

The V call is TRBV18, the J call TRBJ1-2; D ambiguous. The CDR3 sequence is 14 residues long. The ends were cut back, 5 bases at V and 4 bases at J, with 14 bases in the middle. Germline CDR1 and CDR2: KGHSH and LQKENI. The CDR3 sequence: CASSEDALGYGYTF. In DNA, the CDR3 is TGTGCCAGCTCAGAGGACGCTTTAGGCTATGGCTACACCTTC.

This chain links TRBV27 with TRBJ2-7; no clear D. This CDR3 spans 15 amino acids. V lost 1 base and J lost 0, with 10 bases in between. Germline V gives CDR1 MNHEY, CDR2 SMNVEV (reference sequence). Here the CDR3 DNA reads TGTGCCAGCAGTTTATGGCCAGGTACCTCCTACGAGCAGTACTTC. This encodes CASSLWPGTSYEQYF.

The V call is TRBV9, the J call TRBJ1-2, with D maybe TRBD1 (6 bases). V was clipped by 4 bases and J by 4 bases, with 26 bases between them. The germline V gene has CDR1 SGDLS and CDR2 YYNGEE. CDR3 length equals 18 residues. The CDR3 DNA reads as TGTGCCAGCAGCCCGCCAGGAGGGGGGACCGACACCCCCTATGGCTACACCTTC. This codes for CASSPPGGGTDTPYGYTF.

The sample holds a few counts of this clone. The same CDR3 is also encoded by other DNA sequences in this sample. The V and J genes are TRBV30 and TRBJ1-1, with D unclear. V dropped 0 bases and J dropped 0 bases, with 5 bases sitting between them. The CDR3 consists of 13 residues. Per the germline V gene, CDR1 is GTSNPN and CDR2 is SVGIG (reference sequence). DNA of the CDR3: TGTGCCTGGAGTGTACAGTTGAACACTGAAGCTTTCTTT. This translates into CAWSVQLNTEAFF.

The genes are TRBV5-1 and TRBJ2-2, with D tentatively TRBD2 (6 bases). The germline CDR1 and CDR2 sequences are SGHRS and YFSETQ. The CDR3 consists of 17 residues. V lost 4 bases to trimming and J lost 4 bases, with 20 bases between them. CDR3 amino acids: CASSPDPGGGVTGELFF. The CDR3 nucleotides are TGCGCCAGCAGCCCCGACCCCGGGGGTGGGGTCACCGGGGAGCTGTTTTTT.

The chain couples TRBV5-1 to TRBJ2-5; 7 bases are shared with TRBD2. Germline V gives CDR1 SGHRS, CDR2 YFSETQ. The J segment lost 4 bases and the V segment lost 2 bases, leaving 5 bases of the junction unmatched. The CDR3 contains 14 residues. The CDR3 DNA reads TGCGCCAGCAGCTTTCAAGCGGGGACAGAGACCCAGTACTTC. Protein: CASSFQAGTETQYF.

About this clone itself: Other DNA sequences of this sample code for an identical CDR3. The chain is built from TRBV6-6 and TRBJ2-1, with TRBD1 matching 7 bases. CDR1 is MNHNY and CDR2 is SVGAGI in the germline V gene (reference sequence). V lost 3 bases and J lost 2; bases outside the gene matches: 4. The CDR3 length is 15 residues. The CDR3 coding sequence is TGTGCCAGCAGTTATGGCCAGGGGGCCTACAATGAGCAGTTCTTC. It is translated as CASSYGQGAYNEQFF.

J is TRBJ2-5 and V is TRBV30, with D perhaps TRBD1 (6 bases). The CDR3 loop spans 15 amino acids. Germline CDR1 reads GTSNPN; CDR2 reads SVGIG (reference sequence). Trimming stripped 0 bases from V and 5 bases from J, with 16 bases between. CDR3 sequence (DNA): TGTGCCTGGAGTGTCTTAGGGGGTATTGGGGAGACCCAGTACTTC. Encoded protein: CAWSVLGGIGETQYF.

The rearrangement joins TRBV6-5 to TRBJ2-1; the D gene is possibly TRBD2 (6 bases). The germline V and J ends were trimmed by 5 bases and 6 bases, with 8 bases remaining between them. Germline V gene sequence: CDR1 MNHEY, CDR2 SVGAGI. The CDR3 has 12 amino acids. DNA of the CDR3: TGTGCCAGCAGTAGACTAGTCAATGAGCAGTTCTTC. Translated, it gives CASSRLVNEQFF.